These 2 T cell receptor beta chains share one sample of origin, sequenced in a study of Tregs in tolerant kidney transplant recipients. Assay used: immunoSEQ multiplex PCR; TCRdb lists only in-frame clones, some missing. The listing contains around 48,000 clones. The specimen comprised CD4+ T cells from blood, sampled before the transplant. The origin of the receptors is a human donor who received a combined kidney and bone marrow transplant.

Comment on this clone: Sequencing ends 3 residues short of the CDR3 end; the germline J gene provides the rest. The chain links TRBV18 to TRBJ2-3, with 8 bases aligning to TRBD2. V dropped 3 bases and J dropped 5; count of bases not matched to a gene: 1. The length of the CDR3 is 13 residues. Germline CDR1 reads KGHSH; CDR2 reads LQKENI. CDR3 sequence reads: CASSPGRGDTQYF. Partial CDR3 DNA: TGTGCCAGCTCACCCGGGAGGGGAGATACG.

Note on this clone: The read terminates 3 residues ahead of where the CDR3 ends, so the germline J gene completes it. This chain joins TRBV7-2 and TRBJ2-5; D is uncertain. V was pared by 3 bases and J by 7 bases, with 6 bases between. The germline V gene has CDR1 SGHTA and CDR2 FQGNSA. This CDR3 comprises 11 residues. The CDR3 DNA, read in part, is TGTGCCAGCAGCTTTCGTTCGACC. Protein product: CASSFRST. The complete CDR3 protein is CASSFRSTQYF.